The entry below describes one T cell receptor beta chain. Its antigen is currently unknown. This entry comes from a study of cytomegalovirus exposure and HLA in healthy donors. Across the study: T cells numbering some 170 million yielded some 110 million unique TCR beta sequences in an earlier analysis. Whole-study findings and limits: It has been reported that TCR beta sequences accurately predicted the HLA-A and HLA-B alleles of most subjects.

CDR3 size: 13 residues. The V segment lost 7 bases and the J segment 6 bases; nucleotides outside the gene matches: 5. Looked up from germline, CDR1 is MNHEY and CDR2 is SMNVEV (reference sequence). The PCR contained 60 Vbeta and 13 Jbeta primers. The protocol was immunoSEQ multiplex PCR, while the TCRdb copy is restricted to in-frame clones and leaves out a portion. The sample lists more than 95,000 clones, roughly 85% occurring once. V usage is TRBV27 and J usage is TRBJ2-2; 7 bases line up with TRBD1. The material sequenced was PBMCs. This TCR was sampled from a man in his late teens or twenties in good health and CMV-seropositive. The CDR3 DNA sequence: TGTGCCAGCACCACAGGGGCGGCCGGGGAGCTGTTTTTT. This encodes CASTTGAAGELFF.